This is a list of T cell receptor beta chains from one sample in a study of T cell responses to AZD1222 COVID-19 vaccine. Sequenced by immunoSEQ multiplex PCR; TCRdb stores in-frame clones only, minus some. The repertoire holds about 140,000 clones, with 70% to 90% as singletons. The specimen was peripheral blood, collected on day 0 of AZD1222 vaccination. These receptors originate from an adult in good health. CDR3s include the opening cysteine and the closing phenylalanine or tryptophan. The D gene is left open where the match is weak. The size of a clone is reported for some rows only, either as once, few or many, or as a class for expanded clones.

j_call | d_call | v_call | clone_size | cdr3_nt | cdr3_aa
TRBJ2-3 | NA | TRBV9 | NA | TGTGCCAGCAGCGTAGACCCGGGAGAGGCAGATACGCAGTATTTT | CASSVDPGEADTQYF
TRBJ2-7 | TRBD1 | TRBV5-1 | NA | TGCGCCAGCAGCCCCCCGACAGGGTCCTACGAGCAGTACTTC | CASSPPTGSYEQYF
TRBJ2-1 | TRBD2 | TRBV3-1/TRBV3-2 | NA | TGTGCCAGCAGCCAAGGGTCACTAGCGGAGAGCTCCTACAATGAGCAGTTCTTC | CASSQGSLAESSYNEQFF
TRBJ2-2 | TRBD2 | TRBV29-1 | NA | TGCAGCGTCAGACTAGCGGCGAACACCGGGGAGCTGTTTTTT | CSVRLAANTGELFF
TRBJ1-6 | TRBD1 | TRBV4-1 | once | TGCGCCAGCAGCCAAGCCCGGGACAGCAATTCACCCCTCCACTTT | CASSQARDSNSPLHF
TRBJ1-1 | NA | TRBV2 | NA | TGTGCCAGCAGCGGCAGGGGTGGGACTGAAGCTTTCTTT | CASSGRGGTEAFF
TRBJ1-5 | TRBD1 | TRBV6-6 | NA | TGTGCCAGCAGCAAGACAGGGGGCGTAGGTCAGCCCCAGCATTTT | CASSKTGGVGQPQHF
TRBJ2-3 | NA | TRBV5-4 | NA | TGTGCCAGCAGCTTGCTGGGCGGGGCTAGCACAGATACGCAGTATTTT | CASSLLGGASTDTQYF
TRBJ1-2 | TRBD1 | TRBV10-3 | NA | TGTGCCATCAGCCAGACAGGGAATGGCTACACCTTC | CAISQTGNGYTF
TRBJ1-2 | NA | TRBV7-9 | NA | TGTGCCAGCAGCTTATTCCTGGAGGGCTCCTATGGCTACACCTTC | CASSLFLEGSYGYTF
TRBJ1-5 | NA | TRBV7-8 | few | TGTGCCAGCAGCTTAGGTGTCGGAAATCAGCCCCAGCATTTT | CASSLGVGNQPQHF
TRBJ1-6 | NA | TRBV7-9 | once | TGTGCCAGCAGGCTCGAGGGCAGGGCTTCACCCCTCCACTTT | CASRLEGRASPLHF
TRBJ2-3 | NA | TRBV7-9 | NA | TGTGCCAGCAGCCGTGAATTACAGGGAGATACGCAGTATTTT | CASSRELQGDTQYF
TRBJ2-6 | TRBD1 | TRBV11-2 | NA | TGTGCCAGCAGCTTCGTGACAGGGTCGTCTGGGGCCAACGTCCTGACTTTC | CASSFVTGSSGANVLTF
TRBJ2-3 | TRBD2 | TRBV5-1 | NA | TGCGCCAGCAGCTTGATTAGCGGGGGATCTAGCACAGATACGCAGTATTTT | CASSLISGGSSTDTQYF
TRBJ1-2 | TRBD1 | TRBV7-2 | NA | TGTGCCAGCAGCTCGCGGGACAGGGTCGGCTACACCTTC | CASSSRDRVGYTF
TRBJ2-6 | NA | TRBV14 | NA | TGTGCCAGCAGCCAAGAAGATCGTGGGTCTGGGGCCAACGTCCTGACTTTC | CASSQEDRGSGANVLTF
TRBJ2-3 | NA | TRBV21-1 | NA | TGTGCCAGCAGCAAAGGCGGGGAGACAGCCGGGAAGACAGATACGCAGTATTTT | CASSKGGETAGKTDTQYF
TRBJ2-7 | NA | TRBV15 | NA | TGTGCCACCAGCAGAGTGGGGAACAATTACGAGCAGTACTTC | CATSRVGNNYEQYF
TRBJ1-1 | NA | TRBV6-5 | NA | TGTGCCAGCAGTTACTCGGGTCAGAGGGGGACTGAAGCTTTCTTT | CASSYSGQRGTEAFF
TRBJ2-1 | NA | TRBV9 | NA | TGTGCCAGCAGCGTAGCGCCCAAACGCGATGAGCAGTTCTTC | CASSVAPKRDEQFF
TRBJ2-7 | TRBD1 | TRBV7-9 | NA | TGTGCCAGCAGCTTCGGTGGGACAGGGGCCTACGAGCAGTACTTC | CASSFGGTGAYEQYF
TRBJ1-6 | NA | TRBV21-1 | NA | TGTGCCAGTCCAGGACAGGGGGCAGTGGGTTCACCCCTCCACTTT | CASPGQGAVGSPLHF
TRBJ2-5 | TRBD2 | TRBV5-6 | NA | TGTGCCAGCAGCCTCCGCGAGGGACTAGCGGGGAGGTACCAAGAGACCCAGTACTTC | CASSLREGLAGRYQETQYF
TRBJ2-1 | NA | TRBV7-3 | NA | TGTGCCAGCACCCGATTGGGGAATGAGCAGTTCTTC | CASTRLGNEQFF
TRBJ1-6 | TRBD1 | TRBV5-6 | NA | TGTGCCAGCAGCTCTCCGTTGACCAGGGGGCATAATTCACCCCTCCACTTT | CASSSPLTRGHNSPLHF
TRBJ2-2 | NA | TRBV30 | NA | TGTGCCGGGAGGGGGGCCGGGGAGCTGTTTTTT | CAGRGAGELFF
TRBJ1-1 | NA | TRBV7-9 | NA | TGTGCCAGCCCAGGCGGCCGGAACACTGAAGCTTTCTTT | CASPGGRNTEAFF